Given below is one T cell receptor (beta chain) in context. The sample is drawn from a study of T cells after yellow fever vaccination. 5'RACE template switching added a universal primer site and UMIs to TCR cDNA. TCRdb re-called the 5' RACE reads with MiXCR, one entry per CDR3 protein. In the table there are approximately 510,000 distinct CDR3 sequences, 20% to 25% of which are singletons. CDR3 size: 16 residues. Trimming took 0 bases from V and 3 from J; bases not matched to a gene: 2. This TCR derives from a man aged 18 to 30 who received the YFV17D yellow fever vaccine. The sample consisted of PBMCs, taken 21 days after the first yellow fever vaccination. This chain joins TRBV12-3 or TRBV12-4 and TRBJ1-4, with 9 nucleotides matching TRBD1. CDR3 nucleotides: TGTGCCAGCAGTTTAGCCGGGACAGGGTCTAATGAAAAACTGTTTTTT. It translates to CASSLAGTGSNEKLFF.